The clone carrying this TCR beta chain showed up just a few times. The antigen remains unidentified. At the DNA level, this CDR3 is encoded by other sequences in the same sample as well. TCRdb's table, derived via immunoSEQ multiplex PCR, lists solely in-frame clones and lacks some. The top ten hold approximately 16% of the sample, which has 1,500 to 2,000 clones, 75% to 85% seen once. Patients had resection in Japan or China between about 2014 and 2017. Each case's diagnosis was confirmed by two pathologists on H&E. This record belongs to a study of immune evolution from preneoplasia to lung adenocarcinoma. Overall study: HLA loss of heterozygosity: about 7% AIS, about 15% MIA, about 31% ADC, none AAH. Study-level findings and limits: Top clone frequencies peaked in normal lung, apparently declining through invasive adenocarcinoma.

Germline values: CDR1 MNHNS, CDR2 SASEGT. The length of the CDR3 is 12 residues. V lost 6 bases to trimming and J lost 4 bases, with 9 bases between them. The material sequenced was FFPE atypical adenomatous hyperplasia tissue from the lung. Subset meaning: atypical adenomatous hyperplasia (AAH), lung preneoplasia. The chain combines TRBV6-1 with TRBJ1-2; D gene unclear. This TCR came from a person between 65 and 79 years old with lung adenocarcinoma. CDR3: CASRPGGYGYTF. The CDR3 DNA follows: TGTGCCAGCAGACCCGGAGGCTATGGCTACACCTTC.